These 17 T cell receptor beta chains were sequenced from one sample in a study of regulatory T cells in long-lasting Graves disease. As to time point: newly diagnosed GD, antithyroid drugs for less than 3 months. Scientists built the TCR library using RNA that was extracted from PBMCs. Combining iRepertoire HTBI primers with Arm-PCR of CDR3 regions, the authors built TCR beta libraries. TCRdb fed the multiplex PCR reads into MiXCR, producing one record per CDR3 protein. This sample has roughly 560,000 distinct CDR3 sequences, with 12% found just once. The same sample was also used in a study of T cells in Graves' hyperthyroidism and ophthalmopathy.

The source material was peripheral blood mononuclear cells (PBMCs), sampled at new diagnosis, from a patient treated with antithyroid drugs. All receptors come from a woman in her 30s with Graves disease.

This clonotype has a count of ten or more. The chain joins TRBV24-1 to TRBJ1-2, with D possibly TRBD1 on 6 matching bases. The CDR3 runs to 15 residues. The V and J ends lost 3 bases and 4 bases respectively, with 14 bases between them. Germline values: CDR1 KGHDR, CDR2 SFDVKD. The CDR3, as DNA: TGTGCCACCAGTGATCCCAACAGGGATCTCTATGGCTACACCTTC. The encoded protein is CATSDPNRDLYGYTF.

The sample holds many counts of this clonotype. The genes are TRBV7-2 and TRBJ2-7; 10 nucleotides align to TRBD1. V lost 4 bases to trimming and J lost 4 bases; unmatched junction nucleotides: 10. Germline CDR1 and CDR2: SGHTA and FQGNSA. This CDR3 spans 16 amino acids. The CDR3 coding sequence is TGTGCCAGCAGCTCGACAGGGGGCGCGTTCGGGTACGAGCAGTACTTC. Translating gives CASSSTGGAFGYEQYF. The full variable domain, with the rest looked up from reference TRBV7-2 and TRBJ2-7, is GAGVSQSPSNKVTEKGKDVELRCDPISGHTALYWYRQSLGQGLEFLIYFQGNSAPDKSGLPSDRFSAERTGGSVSTLTIQRTQQEDSAVYLCASSSTGGAFGYEQYFGPGTRLTVT.

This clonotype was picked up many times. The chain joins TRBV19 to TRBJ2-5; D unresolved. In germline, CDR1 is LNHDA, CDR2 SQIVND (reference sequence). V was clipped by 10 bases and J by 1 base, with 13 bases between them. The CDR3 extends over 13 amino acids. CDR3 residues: CATKANPQETQYF. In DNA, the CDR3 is TGTGCCACCAAGGCAAACCCCCAAGAGACCCAGTACTTC.

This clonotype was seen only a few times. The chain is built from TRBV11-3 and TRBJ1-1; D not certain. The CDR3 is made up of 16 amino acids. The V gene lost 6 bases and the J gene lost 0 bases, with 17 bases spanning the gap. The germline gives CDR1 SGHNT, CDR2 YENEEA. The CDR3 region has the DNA TGTGCCAGCAGATTGAGGGAACCTGGGCTGAACACTGAAGCTTTCTTT. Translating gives CASRLREPGLNTEAFF. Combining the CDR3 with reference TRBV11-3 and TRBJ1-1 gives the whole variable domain EAGVVQSPRYKIIEKKQPVAFWCNPISGHNTLYWYLQNLGQGPELLIRYENEEAVDDSQLPKDRFSAERLKGVDSTLKIQPAELGDSAVYLCASRLREPGLNTEAFFGQGTRLTVV.

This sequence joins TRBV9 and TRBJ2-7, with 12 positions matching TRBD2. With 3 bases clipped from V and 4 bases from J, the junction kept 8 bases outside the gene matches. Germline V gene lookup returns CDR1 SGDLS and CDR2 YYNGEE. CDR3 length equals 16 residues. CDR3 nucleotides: TGTGCCAGCAGCGCGGGACTAGCGGGTTCAACGTACGAGCAGTACTTC. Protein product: CASSAGLAGSTYEQYF.

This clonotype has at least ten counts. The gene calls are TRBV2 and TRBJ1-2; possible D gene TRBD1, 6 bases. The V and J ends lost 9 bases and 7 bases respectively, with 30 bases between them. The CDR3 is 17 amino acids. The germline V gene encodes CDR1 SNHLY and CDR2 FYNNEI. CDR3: CASASLRDRLKRGGYTF. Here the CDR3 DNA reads TGTGCCAGTGCTTCCCTTAGAGACAGGCTCAAACGAGGTGGCTACACCTTC.

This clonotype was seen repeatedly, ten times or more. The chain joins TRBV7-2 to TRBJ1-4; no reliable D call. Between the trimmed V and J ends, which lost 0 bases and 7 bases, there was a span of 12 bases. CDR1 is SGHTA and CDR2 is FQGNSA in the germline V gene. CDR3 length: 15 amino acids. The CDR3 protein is CASSLARAASEKLFF. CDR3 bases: TGTGCCAGCAGCTTAGCGCGGGCAGCAAGTGAAAAACTGTTTTTT.

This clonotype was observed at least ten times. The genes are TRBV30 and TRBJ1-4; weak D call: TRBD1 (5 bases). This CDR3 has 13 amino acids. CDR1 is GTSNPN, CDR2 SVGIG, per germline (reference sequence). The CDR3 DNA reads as TGTGGGCTCGGGACGGACCTGGATGAAAAACTGTTTTTT. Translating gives CGLGTDLDEKLFF.

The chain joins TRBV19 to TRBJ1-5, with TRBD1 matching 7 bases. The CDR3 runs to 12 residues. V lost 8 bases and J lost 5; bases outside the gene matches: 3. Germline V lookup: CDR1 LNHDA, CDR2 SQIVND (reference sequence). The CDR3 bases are TGTGCCAGTCAACAGGGGTATCAGCCCCAGCATTTT. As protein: CASQQGYQPQHF.

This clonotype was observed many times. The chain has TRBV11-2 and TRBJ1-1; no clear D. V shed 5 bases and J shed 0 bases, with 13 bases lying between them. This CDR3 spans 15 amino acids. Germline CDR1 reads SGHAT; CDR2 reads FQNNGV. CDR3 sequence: CASSDDMGMNTEAFF. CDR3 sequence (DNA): TGTGCCAGCAGCGACGACATGGGGATGAACACTGAAGCTTTCTTT.

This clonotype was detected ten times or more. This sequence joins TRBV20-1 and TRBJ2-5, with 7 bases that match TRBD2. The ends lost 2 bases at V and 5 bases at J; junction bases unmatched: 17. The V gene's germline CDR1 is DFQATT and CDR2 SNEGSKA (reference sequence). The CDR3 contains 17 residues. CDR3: CSARMVGGPSLGETQYF. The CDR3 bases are TGCAGTGCTAGAATGGTGGGAGGGCCCTCCCTTGGGGAGACCCAGTACTTC.

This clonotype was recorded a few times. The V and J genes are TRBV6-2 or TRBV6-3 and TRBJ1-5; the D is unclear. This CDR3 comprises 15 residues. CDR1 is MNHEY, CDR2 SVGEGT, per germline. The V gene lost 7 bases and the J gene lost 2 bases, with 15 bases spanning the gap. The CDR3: CASNGDGLGNQPQHF. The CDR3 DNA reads TGTGCCAGCAATGGGGATGGGTTAGGCAATCAGCCCCAGCATTTT.

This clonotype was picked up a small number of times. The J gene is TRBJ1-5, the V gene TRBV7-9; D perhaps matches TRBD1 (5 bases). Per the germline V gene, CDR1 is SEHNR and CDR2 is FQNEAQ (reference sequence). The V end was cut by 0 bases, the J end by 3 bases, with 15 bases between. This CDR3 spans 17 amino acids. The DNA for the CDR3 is TGTGCCAGCAGCTTAGCGCGTATCGGACACCCCAATCAGCCCCAGCATTTT. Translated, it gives CASSLARIGHPNQPQHF.

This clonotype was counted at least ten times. CDR3 sequence (DNA): TGTGCCTGGAGTGTAGGGCGGCCAGGGGACTATGGCTACACCTTC. Its translation is CAWSVGRPGDYGYTF. The V gene is TRBV30, the J gene TRBJ1-2, with a weak D call TRBD1 (6 bases). CDR1 is GTSNPN, CDR2 SVGIG, per germline (reference sequence). With 0 bases removed from V and 3 bases from J, the gap between germline ends came to 14 bases. This CDR3 spans 15 amino acids.

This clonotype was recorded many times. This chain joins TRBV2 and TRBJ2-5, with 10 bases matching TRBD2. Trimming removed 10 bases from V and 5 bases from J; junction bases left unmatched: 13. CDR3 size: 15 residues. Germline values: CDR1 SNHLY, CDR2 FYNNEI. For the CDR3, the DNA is TGTGCCATTCGGACTAGCGGCGACCGTGGCGAGACCCAGTACTTC. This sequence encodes CAIRTSGDRGETQYF. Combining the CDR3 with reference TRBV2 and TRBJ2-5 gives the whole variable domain EPEVTQTPSHQVTQMGQEVILRCVPISNHLYFYWYRQILGQKVEFLVSFYNNEISEKSEIFDDQFSVERPDGSNFTLKIRSTKLEDSAMYFCAIRTSGDRGETQYFGPGTRLLVL.

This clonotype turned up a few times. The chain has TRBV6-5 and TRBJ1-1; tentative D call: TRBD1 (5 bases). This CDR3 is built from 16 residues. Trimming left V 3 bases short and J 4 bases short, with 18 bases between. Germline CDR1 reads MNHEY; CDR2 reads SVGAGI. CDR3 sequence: CASSYGAGRIRTEAFF. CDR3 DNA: TGTGCCAGCAGTTATGGCGCAGGGCGAATACGCACTGAAGCTTTCTTT.

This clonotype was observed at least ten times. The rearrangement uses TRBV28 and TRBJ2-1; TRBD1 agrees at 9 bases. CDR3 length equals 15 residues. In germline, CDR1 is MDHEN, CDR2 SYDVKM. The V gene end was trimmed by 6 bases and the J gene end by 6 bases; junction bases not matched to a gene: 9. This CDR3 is CASRTPGQGPNEQFF. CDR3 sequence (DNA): TGTGCCAGCAGAACGCCGGGACAGGGACCCAATGAGCAGTTCTTC.